The clone carrying this TCR beta chain was counted a few times. This sample is part of a study of CD8 T cells in ankylosing spondylitis. Scientists made TCR beta libraries using quantitative 5'-RACE with molecular barcodes. Via MiXCR, TCRdb re-called the 5' RACE reads, giving one row per CDR3 protein. The sample contains some 140,000 distinct CDR3 sequences, approximately 7.3% of which appear only once. Looked up from germline, CDR1 is LNHDA and CDR2 is SQIVND (reference sequence). V lost 2 bases and J lost 2, with 15 bases in between. CDR3 length: 17 amino acids. The chain uses TRBV19 and TRBJ1-4, with no clear D. The source material was blood, either unsorted or a sorted T cell fraction (not recorded which). This clonotype originated in a female donor with ankylosing spondylitis or in good health (not recorded which). CDR3 DNA: TGTGCCAGTAGTATACACAGCGCCGTGCCGACTAATGAAAAACTGTTTTTT. Amino acids: CASSIHSAVPTNEKLFF. The whole variable domain, remainder taken from reference TRBV19 and TRBJ1-4, is DGGITQSPKYLFRKEGQNVTLSCEQNLNHDAMYWYRQDPGQGLRLIYYSQIVNDFQKGDIAEGYSVSREKKESFPLTVTSAQKNPTAFYLCASSIHSAVPTNEKLFFGSGTQLSVL.